This T cell receptor (beta chain) was documented in a study of blood T cell repertoires in COVID-19. Across over 20 US areas, participants ranged in age from about 18 to 90 years. Either two negative PCRs, clearance, or symptom resolution qualified Cohort 3 donors as recovered. The table came from immunoSEQ multiplex PCR; TCRdb's copy has only in-frame clones and leaves some out. The repertoire holds 200,000 to 250,000 clones, with roughly 79% as singletons. The CDR3 runs to 12 residues. In germline, CDR1 is SEHNR, CDR2 FQNEAQ (reference sequence). The V and J ends lost 3 bases and 2 bases respectively, with 4 bases between them.

The gene calls are TRBV7-9 and TRBJ1-2; D remains ambiguous. The source material was PBMCs or T cells enriched from blood (not recorded which). This TCR came from a man aged 35 to 55 who had recovered from COVID-19. CDR3 in amino acids: CASSFLNYGYTF. In nucleotides, the CDR3 is TGTGCCAGCAGCTTCTTAAACTATGGCTACACCTTC.